The clone carrying this T cell receptor beta chain came up many times. The antigen is not known. MiXCR was run by TCRdb on the RACE reads, yielding one entry per CDR3 protein. The repertoire holds tens of thousands of distinct CDR3 sequences, roughly 9.9% seen once, with 11% to 15% in the top ten. This sample stems from a study of human T cells and chemical hapten exposure. The CDR3 extends over 12 amino acids. V dropped 1 base and J dropped 6 bases, with 7 bases sitting between them. Germline V gene data show CDR1 as LGHDT and CDR2 as YNNKEL (reference sequence). Time point noted: pre-sensitization, week 0. Noted treatment: therapeutic diphenylcyclopropenone sensitization with weekly scalp DPC. Whole-study results and caveats: Expanded TCRs grouped into significantly more large CDR3 similarity clusters than controls produced.

The chain links TRBV3-1 to TRBJ2-7; unclear D gene. The receptor was isolated from a woman in her forties with alopecia areata. Some clones in this sample may be carry-over from other donors' samples. Material: whole blood, obtained in connection with sensitization to the hapten diphenylcyclopropenone (DPC). The CDR3 DNA reads TGTGCCAGCAGCCAAGGGCCTCTCGAGCAGTACTTC. Protein: CASSQGPLEQYF.